This passage covers 9 T cell receptor beta chains from one sample sequenced in a study of blood T cell repertoires in COVID-19. The method was immunoSEQ multiplex PCR; TCRdb's version includes in-frame clones alone and lacks a portion of them. Counted here are some 200,000 clones, around 84% occurring once; the ten biggest clones make up 4.5% to 6%. The specimen was peripheral blood. These receptors were taken from a woman aged 60-75 years who had recovered from COVID-19.

V gene TRBV29-1 combines with J gene TRBJ2-3; 7 bases are shared with TRBD1. V lost 1 base to trimming and J lost 7 bases; unmatched junction nucleotides: 5. CDR3 size: 13 residues. Germline V gene data show CDR1 as SQVTM and CDR2 as ANQGSEA. The CDR3 reads CSVEGEQGYTQYF. The CDR3 DNA is TGCAGCGTTGAAGGAGAACAGGGGTATACGCAGTATTTT.

This chain connects TRBV6-1 to TRBJ2-1, with D possibly matching TRBD1 (5 bases). V was pared by 5 bases and J by 4 bases, with 9 bases between. Germline lookup yields CDR1 MNHNS and CDR2 SASEGT. This CDR3 has 13 residues. CDR3 in DNA: TGTGCCAGCAGTCGGACACCTTACAATGAGCAGTTCTTC. It codes for CASSRTPYNEQFF.

The gene calls are TRBV7-2 and TRBJ1-5, with D unresolved. The CDR3 sequence is 13 residues long. CDR1 is SGHTA, CDR2 FQGNSA, per germline. Deletions cut 4 bases from V and 3 bases from J, with 7 bases between. This CDR3 is CASSSAANQPQHF. CDR3 DNA: TGTGCCAGCAGCTCGGCGGCCAATCAGCCCCAGCATTTT. Combining the CDR3 with reference TRBV7-2 and TRBJ1-5 gives the whole variable domain GAGVSQSPSNKVTEKGKDVELRCDPISGHTALYWYRQSLGQGLEFLIYFQGNSAPDKSGLPSDRFSAERTGGSVSTLTIQRTQQEDSAVYLCASSSAANQPQHFGDGTRLSIL.

The chain combines TRBV5-1 with TRBJ2-3, with 13 bases lining up with TRBD2. Germline V gene lookup returns CDR1 SGHRS and CDR2 YFSETQ. There are 18 residues in the CDR3. Trimming cost V 1 base and J 3 bases; bases outside gene matches: 8. The CDR3 bases are TGCGCCAGCAGCTTGTTTACTAGCGGGGGGGCCGGGACAGATACGCAGTATTTT. The encoded protein is CASSLFTSGGAGTDTQYF.

The chain employs TRBV10-3 and TRBJ2-7; D may be TRBD1 (6 bases). Germline CDR1 and CDR2: ENHRY and SYGVKD. The V end was cut by 11 bases, the J end by 2 bases, with 10 bases between. CDR3 size: 11 residues. CDR3 DNA: TGTGCCCCACAGGGTCCCTACGAGCAGTACTTC. Protein product: CAPQGPYEQYF.

J is TRBJ2-7 and V is TRBV7-2, with D uncertain. The CDR3 loop spans 16 amino acids. V was shortened by 3 bases and J by 0 bases, with 15 bases between the two germline ends. Germline V gene data show CDR1 as SGHTA and CDR2 as FQGNSA. The CDR3 reads CASSLSVKSSSYEQYF. The CDR3, as DNA: TGTGCCAGCAGCTTGAGCGTAAAATCGAGCTCCTACGAGCAGTACTTC.

This chain links TRBV18 with TRBJ1-1; 8 nucleotides match TRBD1. The CDR3 is 15 residues long. Germline assignment: CDR1 KGHSH and CDR2 LQKENI. V shed 2 bases and J 2 bases; nucleotides not matched to a gene: 4. The DNA for the CDR3 is TGTGCCAGCTCACCAGGACAGGGAGGAAACACTGAAGCTTTCTTT. Encoded protein: CASSPGQGGNTEAFF. Complete variable domain (other parts from reference TRBV18 and TRBJ1-1): NAGVMQNPRHLVRRRGQEARLRCSPMKGHSHVYWYRQLPEEGLKFMVYLQKENIIDESGMPKERFSAEFPKEGPSILRIQQVVRGDSAAYFCASSPGQGGNTEAFFGQGTRLTVV.

The CDR3 DNA reads as TGTGCCAGCAGTGAAGCCTGGAGGGACACTGAAGCTTTCTTT. This sequence encodes CASSEAWRDTEAFF. V and J are TRBV6-1 and TRBJ1-1; D is undetermined. V lost 0 bases to trimming and J lost 3 bases, with 8 bases between them. This CDR3 is built from 14 residues. Germline V gene sequence: CDR1 MNHNS, CDR2 SASEGT.

This chain uses TRBV7-2 with TRBJ2-3; D might be TRBD2 (6 bases). This CDR3 region has 14 residues. Germline V lookup: CDR1 SGHTA, CDR2 FQGNSA. The V end was cut by 1 base, the J end by 6 bases, with 11 bases between. The CDR3: CASSLGLVGDTQYF. The DNA for the CDR3 is TGTGCCAGCAGCTTAGGACTAGTCGGGGATACGCAGTATTTT. The full variable domain, with the rest looked up from reference TRBV7-2 and TRBJ2-3, is GAGVSQSPSNKVTEKGKDVELRCDPISGHTALYWYRQSLGQGLEFLIYFQGNSAPDKSGLPSDRFSAERTGGSVSTLTIQRTQQEDSAVYLCASSLGLVGDTQYFGPGTRLTVL.